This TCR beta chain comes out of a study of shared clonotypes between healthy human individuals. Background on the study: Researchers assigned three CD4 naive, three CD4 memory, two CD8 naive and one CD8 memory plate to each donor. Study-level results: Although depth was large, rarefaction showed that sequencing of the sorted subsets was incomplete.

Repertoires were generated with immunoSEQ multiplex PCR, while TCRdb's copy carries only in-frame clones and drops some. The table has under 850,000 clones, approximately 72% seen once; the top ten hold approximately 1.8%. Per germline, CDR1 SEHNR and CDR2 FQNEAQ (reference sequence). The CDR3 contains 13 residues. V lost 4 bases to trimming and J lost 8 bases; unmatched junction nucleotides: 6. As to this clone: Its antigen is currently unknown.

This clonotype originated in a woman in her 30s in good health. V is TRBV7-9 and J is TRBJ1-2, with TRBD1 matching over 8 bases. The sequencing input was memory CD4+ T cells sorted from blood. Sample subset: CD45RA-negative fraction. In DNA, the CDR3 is TGTGCCAGCAGCTCCGGACAGGGATGGGGCTACACCTTC. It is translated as CASSSGQGWGYTF.